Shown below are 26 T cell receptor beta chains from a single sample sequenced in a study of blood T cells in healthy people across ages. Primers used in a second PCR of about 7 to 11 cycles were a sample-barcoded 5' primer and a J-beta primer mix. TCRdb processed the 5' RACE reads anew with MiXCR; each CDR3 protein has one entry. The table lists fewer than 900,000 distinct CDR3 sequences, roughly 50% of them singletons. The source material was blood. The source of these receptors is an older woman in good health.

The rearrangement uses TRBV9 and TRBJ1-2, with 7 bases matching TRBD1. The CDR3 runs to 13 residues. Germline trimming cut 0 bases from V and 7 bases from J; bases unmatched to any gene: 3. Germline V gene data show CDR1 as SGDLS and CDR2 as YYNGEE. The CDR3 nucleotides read TGTGCCAGCAGCGTAGGGACAGGAGCTGGCTACACCTTC. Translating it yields CASSVGTGAGYTF.

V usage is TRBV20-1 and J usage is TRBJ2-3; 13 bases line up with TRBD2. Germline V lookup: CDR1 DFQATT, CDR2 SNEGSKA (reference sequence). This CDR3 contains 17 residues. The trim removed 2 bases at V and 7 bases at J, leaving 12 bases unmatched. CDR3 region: CSARLAPGLAGLYTQYF. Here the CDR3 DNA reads TGCAGTGCTAGATTAGCGCCGGGACTAGCGGGATTATATACGCAGTATTTT.

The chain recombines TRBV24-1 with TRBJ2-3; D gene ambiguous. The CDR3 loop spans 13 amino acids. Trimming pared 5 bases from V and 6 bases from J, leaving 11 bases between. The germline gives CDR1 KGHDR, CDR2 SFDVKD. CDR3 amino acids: CATSGNKVDTQYF. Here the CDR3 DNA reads TGTGCCACCAGTGGAAATAAGGTTGATACGCAGTATTTT.

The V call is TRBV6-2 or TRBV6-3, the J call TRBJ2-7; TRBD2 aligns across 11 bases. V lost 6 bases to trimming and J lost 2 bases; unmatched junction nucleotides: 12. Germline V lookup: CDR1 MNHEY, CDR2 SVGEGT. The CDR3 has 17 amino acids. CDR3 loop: CASSPGGLLAGAYEQYF. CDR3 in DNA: TGTGCCAGCAGCCCTGGTGGATTACTAGCGGGGGCCTACGAGCAGTACTTC.

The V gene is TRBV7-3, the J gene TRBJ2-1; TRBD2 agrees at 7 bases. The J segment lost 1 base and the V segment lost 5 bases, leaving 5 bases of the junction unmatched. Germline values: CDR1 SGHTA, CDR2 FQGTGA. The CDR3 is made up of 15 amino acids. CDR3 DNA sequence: TGTGCCAGCAGCCCACAAGCGGGATCCTACAATGAGCAGTTCTTC. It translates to CASSPQAGSYNEQFF.

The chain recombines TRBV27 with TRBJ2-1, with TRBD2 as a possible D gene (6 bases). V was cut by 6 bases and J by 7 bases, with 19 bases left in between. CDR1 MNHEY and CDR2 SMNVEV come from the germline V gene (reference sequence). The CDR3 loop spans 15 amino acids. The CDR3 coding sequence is TGTGCCAGCAGATGGAATAGCGGACCGGGGAATGAGCAGTTCTTC. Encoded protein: CASRWNSGPGNEQFF.

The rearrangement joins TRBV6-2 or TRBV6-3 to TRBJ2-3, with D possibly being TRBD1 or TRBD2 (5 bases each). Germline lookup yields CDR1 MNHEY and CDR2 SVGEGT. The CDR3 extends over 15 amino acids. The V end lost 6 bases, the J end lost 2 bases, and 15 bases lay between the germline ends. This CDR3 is CASSMGRRSTDTQYF. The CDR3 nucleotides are TGTGCCAGCAGCATGGGACGTAGATCCACAGATACGCAGTATTTT.

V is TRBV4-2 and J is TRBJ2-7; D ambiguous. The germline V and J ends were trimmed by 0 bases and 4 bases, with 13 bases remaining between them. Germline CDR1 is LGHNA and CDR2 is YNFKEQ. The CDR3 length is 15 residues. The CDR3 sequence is CASSQDGSLTYEQYF. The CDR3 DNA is TGTGCCAGCAGCCAAGATGGCAGCCTAACATACGAGCAGTACTTC.

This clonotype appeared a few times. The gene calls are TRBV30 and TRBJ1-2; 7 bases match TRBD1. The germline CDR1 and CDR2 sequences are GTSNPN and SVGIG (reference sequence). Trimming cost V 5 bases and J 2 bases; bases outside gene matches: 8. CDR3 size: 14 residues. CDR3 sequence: CAWAGTVGNYGYTF. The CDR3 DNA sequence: TGTGCCTGGGCCGGGACAGTCGGGAACTATGGCTACACCTTC.

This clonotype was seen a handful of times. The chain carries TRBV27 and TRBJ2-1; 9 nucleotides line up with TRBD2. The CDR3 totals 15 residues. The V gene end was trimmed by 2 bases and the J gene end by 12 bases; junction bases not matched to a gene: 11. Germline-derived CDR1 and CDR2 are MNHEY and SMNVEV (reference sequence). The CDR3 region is CASSLMREGLSVQFF. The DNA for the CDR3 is TGTGCCAGCAGTTTAATGCGGGAGGGCCTCTCAGTGCAGTTCTTC.

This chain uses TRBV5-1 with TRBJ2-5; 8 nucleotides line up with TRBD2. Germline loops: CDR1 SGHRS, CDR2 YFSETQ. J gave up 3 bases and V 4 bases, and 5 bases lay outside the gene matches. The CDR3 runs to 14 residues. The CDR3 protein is CASSTGTRKETQYF. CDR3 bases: TGCGCCAGCAGCACCGGGACTAGGAAAGAGACCCAGTACTTC.

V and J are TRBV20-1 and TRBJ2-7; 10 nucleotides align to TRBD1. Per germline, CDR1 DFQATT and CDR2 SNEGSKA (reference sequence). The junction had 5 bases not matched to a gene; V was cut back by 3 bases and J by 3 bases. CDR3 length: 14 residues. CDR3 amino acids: CSASRTGGIYEQYF. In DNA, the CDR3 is TGCAGTGCTAGTAGGACAGGGGGAATCTACGAGCAGTACTTC.

The CDR3 loop is CASSLAPRGQFF. Here the CDR3 DNA reads TGTGCCAGCAGCTTAGCCCCCCGGGGGCAGTTCTTC. The chain carries TRBV11-2 and TRBJ2-1, with D tentatively TRBD2 (5 bases). The CDR3 loop spans 12 amino acids. Looked up from germline, CDR1 is SGHAT and CDR2 is FQNNGV. Trimming shortened V by 1 base and J by 12 bases, and 10 bases separated the two germline ends.

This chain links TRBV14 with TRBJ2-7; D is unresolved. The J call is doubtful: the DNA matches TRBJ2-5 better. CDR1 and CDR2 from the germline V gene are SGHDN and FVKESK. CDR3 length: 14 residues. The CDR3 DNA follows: TGTGCCAGCAGCCGTGCCCTCTTTGGGGAGACCCAGTACTTC. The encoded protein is CASSRALFGETQYF.

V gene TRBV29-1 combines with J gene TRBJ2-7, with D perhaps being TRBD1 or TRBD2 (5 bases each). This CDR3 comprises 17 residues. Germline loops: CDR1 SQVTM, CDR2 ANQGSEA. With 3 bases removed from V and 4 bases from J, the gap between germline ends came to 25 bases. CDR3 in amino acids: CSVEPSGQGRGSYEQYF. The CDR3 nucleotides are TGCAGCGTTGAGCCATCGGGGCAGGGACGGGGAAGTTACGAGCAGTACTTC.

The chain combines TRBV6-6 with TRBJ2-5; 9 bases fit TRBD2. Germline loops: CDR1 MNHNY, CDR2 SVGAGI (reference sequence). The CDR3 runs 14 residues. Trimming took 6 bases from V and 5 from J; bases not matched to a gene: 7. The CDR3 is CASSQTSGAETQYF. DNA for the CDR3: TGTGCCAGCAGCCAGACTAGCGGAGCGGAGACCCAGTACTTC.

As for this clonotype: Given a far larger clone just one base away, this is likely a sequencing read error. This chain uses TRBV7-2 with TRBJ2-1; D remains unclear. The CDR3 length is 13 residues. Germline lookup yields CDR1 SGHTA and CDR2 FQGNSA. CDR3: CASSLSSCNEQFF. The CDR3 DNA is TGTGCCAGCAGTCTTAGCTCCTGCAATGAGCAGTTCTTC.

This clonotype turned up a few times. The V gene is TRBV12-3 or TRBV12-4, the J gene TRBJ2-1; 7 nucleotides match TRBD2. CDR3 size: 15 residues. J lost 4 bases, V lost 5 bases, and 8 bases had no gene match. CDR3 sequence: CASSLGGGGYNEQFF. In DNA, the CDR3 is TGTGCCAGCAGTCTCGGCGGGGGTGGGTACAATGAGCAGTTCTTC.

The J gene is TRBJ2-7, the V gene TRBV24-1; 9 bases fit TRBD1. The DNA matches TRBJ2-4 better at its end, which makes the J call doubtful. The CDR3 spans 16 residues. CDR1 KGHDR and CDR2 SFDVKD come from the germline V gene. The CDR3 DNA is TGTGCCACCAGTGTCGGCCCGGACAGGGGAGGAGACATTCAGTACTTC. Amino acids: CATSVGPDRGGDIQYF.

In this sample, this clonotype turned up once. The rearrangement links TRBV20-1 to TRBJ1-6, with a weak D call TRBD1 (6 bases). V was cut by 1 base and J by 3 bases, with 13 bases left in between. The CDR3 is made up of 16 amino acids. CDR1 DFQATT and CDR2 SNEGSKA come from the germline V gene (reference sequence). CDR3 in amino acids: CSARGTATYYNSPLHF. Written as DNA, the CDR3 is TGCAGTGCTAGAGGGACAGCTACTTACTATAATTCACCCCTCCACTTT.

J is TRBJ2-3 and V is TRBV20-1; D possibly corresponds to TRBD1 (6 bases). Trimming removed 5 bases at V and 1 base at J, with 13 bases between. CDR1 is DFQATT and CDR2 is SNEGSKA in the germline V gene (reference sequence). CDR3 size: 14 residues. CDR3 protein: CSAEQRTGTDTQYF. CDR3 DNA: TGCAGTGCTGAACAGAGGACAGGCACAGATACGCAGTATTTT.

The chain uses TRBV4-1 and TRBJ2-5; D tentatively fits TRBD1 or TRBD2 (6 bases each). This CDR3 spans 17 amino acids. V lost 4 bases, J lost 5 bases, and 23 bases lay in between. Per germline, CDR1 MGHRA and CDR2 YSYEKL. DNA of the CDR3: TGCGCCAGCAGCCGAGAACCTTACCGGGAGCAGGGGGAGACCCAGTACTTC. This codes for CASSREPYREQGETQYF.

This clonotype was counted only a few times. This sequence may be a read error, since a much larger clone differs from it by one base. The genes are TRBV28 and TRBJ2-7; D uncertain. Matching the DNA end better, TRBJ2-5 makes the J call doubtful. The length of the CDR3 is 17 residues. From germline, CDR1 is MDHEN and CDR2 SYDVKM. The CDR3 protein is CATKFPTAGFTSGTQYF. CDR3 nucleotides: TGTGCCACCAAGTTTCCGACCGCAGGATTCACGTCGGGGACCCAGTACTTC.

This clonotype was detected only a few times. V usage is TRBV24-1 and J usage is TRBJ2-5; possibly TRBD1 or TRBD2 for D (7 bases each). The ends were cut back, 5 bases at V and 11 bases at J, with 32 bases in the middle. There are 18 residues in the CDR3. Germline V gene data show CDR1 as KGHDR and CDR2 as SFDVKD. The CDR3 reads CATSGDRGVGRAHNEQYF. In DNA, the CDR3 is TGTGCCACCAGTGGGGACAGAGGAGTAGGGAGGGCCCACAATGAGCAGTACTTC.

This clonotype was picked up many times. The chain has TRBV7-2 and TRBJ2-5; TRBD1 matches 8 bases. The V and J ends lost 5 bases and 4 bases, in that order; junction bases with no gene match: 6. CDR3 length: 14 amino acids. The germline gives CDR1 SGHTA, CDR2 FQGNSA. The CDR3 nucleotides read TGTGCCAGCAGCCCCGGACAGGGAACAGAGACCCAGTACTTC. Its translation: CASSPGQGTETQYF.

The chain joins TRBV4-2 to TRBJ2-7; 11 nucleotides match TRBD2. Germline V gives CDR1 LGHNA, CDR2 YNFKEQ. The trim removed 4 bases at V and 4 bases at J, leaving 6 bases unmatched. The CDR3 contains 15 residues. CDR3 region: CASSRLLAGEYEQYF. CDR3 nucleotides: TGTGCCAGCAGCCGACTACTAGCGGGAGAGTACGAGCAGTACTTC.